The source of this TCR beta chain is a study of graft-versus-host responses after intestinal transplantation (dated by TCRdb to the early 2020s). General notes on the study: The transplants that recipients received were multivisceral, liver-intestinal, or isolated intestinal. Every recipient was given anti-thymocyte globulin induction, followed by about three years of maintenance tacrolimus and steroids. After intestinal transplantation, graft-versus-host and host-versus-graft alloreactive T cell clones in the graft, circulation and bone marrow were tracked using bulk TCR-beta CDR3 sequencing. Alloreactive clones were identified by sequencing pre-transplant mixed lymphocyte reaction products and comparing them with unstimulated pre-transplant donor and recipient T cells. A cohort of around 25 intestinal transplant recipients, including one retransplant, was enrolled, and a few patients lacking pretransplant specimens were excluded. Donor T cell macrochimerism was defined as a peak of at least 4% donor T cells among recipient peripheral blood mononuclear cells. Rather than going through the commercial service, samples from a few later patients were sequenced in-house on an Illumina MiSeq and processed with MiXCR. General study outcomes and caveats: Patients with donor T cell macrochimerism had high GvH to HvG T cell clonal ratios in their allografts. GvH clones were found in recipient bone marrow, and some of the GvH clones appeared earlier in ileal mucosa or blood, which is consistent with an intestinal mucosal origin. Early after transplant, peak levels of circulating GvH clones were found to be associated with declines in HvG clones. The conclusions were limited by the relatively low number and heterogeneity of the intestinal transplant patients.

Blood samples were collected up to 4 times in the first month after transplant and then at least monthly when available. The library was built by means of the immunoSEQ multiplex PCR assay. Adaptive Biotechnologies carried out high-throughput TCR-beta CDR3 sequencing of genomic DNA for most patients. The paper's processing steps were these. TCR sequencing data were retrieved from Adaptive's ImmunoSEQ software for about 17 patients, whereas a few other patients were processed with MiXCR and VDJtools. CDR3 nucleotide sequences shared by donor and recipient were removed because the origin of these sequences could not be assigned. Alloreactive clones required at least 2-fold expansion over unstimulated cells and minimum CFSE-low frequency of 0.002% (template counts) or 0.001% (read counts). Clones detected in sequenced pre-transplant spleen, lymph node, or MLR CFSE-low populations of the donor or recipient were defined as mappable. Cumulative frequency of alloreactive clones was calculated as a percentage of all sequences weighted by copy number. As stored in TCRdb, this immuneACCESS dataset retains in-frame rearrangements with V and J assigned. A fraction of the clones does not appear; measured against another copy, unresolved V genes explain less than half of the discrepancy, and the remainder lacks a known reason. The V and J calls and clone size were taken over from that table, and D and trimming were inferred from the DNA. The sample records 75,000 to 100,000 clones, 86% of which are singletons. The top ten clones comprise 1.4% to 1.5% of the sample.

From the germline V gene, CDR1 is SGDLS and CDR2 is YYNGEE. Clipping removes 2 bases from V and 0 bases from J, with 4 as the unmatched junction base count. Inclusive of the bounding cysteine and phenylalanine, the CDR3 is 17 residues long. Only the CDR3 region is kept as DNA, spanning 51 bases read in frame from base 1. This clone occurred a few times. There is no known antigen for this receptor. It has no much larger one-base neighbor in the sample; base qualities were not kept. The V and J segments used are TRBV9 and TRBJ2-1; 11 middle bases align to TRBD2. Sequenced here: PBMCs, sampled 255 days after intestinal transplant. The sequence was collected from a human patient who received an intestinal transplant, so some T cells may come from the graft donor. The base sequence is TGTGCCAGCAGCGTTTCCGGACTAGCGGGCTCCTACAATGAGCAGTTCTTC. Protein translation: CASSVSGLAGSYNEQFF. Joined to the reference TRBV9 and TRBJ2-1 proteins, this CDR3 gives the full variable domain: DSGVTQTPKHLITATGQRVTLRCSPRSGDLSVYWYQQSLDQGLQFLIQYYNGEERAKGNILERFSAQQFPDLHSELNLSSLELGDSALYFCASSVSGLAGSYNEQFFGPGTRLTVL.